This T cell receptor beta chain is from a study of shared clonotypes between healthy human individuals. Study background: For every donor, three CD4 naive, three CD4 memory, two CD8 naive and one CD8 memory plates were used.

The data were produced by immunoSEQ multiplex PCR, yet TCRdb's version contains in-frame clones alone and is incomplete. The sample comprises a few million clones, almost 96% of which are singletons, and less than 0.15% rests with the top ten. The CDR3 runs 15 residues. V was clipped by 4 bases and J by 0 bases; unmatched bases: 2. The germline CDR1 and CDR2 sequences are LNHDA and SQIVND (reference sequence). The donors, healthy adults who were HIV-negative, had experienced no recent acute infections or vaccinations. The chain recombines TRBV19 with TRBJ2-2, with TRBD1 identical over 7 bases. The receptor was isolated from a man between 18 and 35 years old in good health. Sample: naive CD4+ T cells sorted from blood. The subset here: CD45RA+ positively selected. CDR3 residues: CASSSGQANTGELFF. The CDR3, as DNA: TGTGCCAGTAGTAGCGGACAGGCGAACACCGGGGAGCTGTTTTTT.